This T cell receptor beta chain was identified in a study of lymphopenia after photon versus proton radiotherapy. Repertoires were generated with immunoSEQ multiplex PCR, while TCRdb's copy carries only in-frame clones and drops some. The sample records fewer than 4,000 clones, roughly 70% being singletons. The sample was peripheral blood, taken from a patient treated with proton-based radiotherapy. The clonotype originates from a man older than 75 with esophageal cancer.

CDR3 nucleotide sequence: TGTGCCAGCAGTTGGGACATTAGCAATCAGCCCCAGCATTTT. Its protein is CASSWDISNQPQHF. The chain links TRBV28 to TRBJ1-5, with a weak D call TRBD1 (6 bases). Trimming pared 4 bases from V and 0 bases from J, leaving 7 bases between. The CDR3 spans 14 residues. The germline V gene has CDR1 MDHEN and CDR2 SYDVKM.